The rows below give T cell receptor beta chains drawn from one sample of a study of OX40 agonist ivuxolimab in advanced cancers. Clones were sequenced by immunoSEQ multiplex PCR, and TCRdb holds only the in-frame ones, with some missing. Of under 85,000 clones in the sample, roughly 86% were seen once. The specimen comprised CD4+ or CD8+ T cells sorted from blood, sampled in a trial of the OX40 agonist ivuxolimab. The receptors derive from an adult with an advanced solid tumor such as melanoma, head and neck, liver or kidney cancer. CDR3s include the opening cysteine and the closing phenylalanine or tryptophan. A D gene is named only where the DNA matches it firmly. Not all rows give a size; the values are once, few, many and, for expanded clones, a class.

J,V,size,D,CDR3,DNA
TRBJ1-2,TRBV29-1,-,-,CSVGTPRQSNYGYTF,TGCAGCGTCGGGACACCCCGGCAGAGCAACTATGGCTACACCTTC
TRBJ2-3,TRBV5-1,-,TRBD2,CASSLGLAPGTDTQYF,TGCGCCAGCAGCTTGGGACTAGCCCCAGGGACAGATACGCAGTATTTT
TRBJ2-5,TRBV29-1,-,-,CSVERQDQEAQYF,TGCAGCGTTGAACGACAGGACCAAGAGGCCCAGTACTTC
TRBJ1-5,TRBV2,-,-,CASSVEEGLSNQPQHF,TGTGCCAGCAGTGTGGAGGAGGGATTGAGCAATCAGCCCCAGCATTTT
TRBJ2-1,TRBV6-5,-,-,CASSYSVTSYNEQFF,TGTGCCAGCAGTTACAGCGTGACCTCCTACAATGAGCAGTTCTTC
TRBJ2-3,TRBV4-3,-,TRBD2,CASSQMGGGTDTQYF,TGCGCCAGCAGCCAAATGGGCGGGGGTACAGATACGCAGTATTTT
TRBJ2-2,TRBV6-4,-,-,CASSAQGNTGELFF,TGTGCCAGCAGTGCTCAGGGGAACACCGGGGAGCTGTTTTTT
TRBJ2-7,TRBV5-1,medium-sized,TRBD1,CASSLRGQSSYEQYF,TGCGCCAGCAGCTTGAGGGGACAGAGCTCCTACGAGCAGTACTTC
TRBJ1-6,TRBV6-5,few,-,CASSYRAISSPLHF,TGTGCCAGCAGTTACCGAGCGATTTCTTCACCCCTCCACTTT
TRBJ2-3,TRBV2,-,-,CASNRGFSTDTQYF,TGTGCCAGCAATCGCGGATTTAGCACAGATACGCAGTATTTT
TRBJ2-1,TRBV7-9,-,TRBD2,CASSQEVRGLAGSYNEQFF,TGTGCCAGCAGCCAGGAGGTCCGGGGACTAGCAGGGTCCTACAATGAGCAGTTCTTC
TRBJ2-7,TRBV28,-,-,CANPPYPPPYEQYF,TGTGCCAACCCCCCCTACCCTCCACCCTACGAGCAGTACTTC
TRBJ2-1,TRBV28,-,TRBD1,CATSGTGTYNEQFF,TGTGCCACCTCCGGGACAGGGACCTACAATGAGCAGTTCTTC
TRBJ2-7,TRBV6-5,-,-,CASSDRNSYEQYF,TGTGCCAGCAGCGATAGAAATTCCTACGAGCAGTACTTC
TRBJ2-1,TRBV10-1,once,TRBD1,CASNSQGAYEQFF,TGCGCCAGCAACTCCCAGGGGGCATATGAGCAGTTCTTC
TRBJ2-7,TRBV5-4,-,-,CASSRPGASYEQYF,TGTGCCAGCAGCCGGCCGGGCGCCTCCTACGAGCAGTACTTC
TRBJ2-3,TRBV19,-,-,CASSNRGGESTDTQYF,TGTGCCAGTAGTAATAGGGGCGGAGAGAGCACAGATACGCAGTATTTT
TRBJ1-5,TRBV5-6,-,-,CASSQQGKGVQPQHF,TGTGCCAGCAGCCAACAGGGAAAAGGGGTTCAGCCCCAGCATTTT
TRBJ2-1,TRBV9,once,TRBD2,CASSPKSTTSGFSYNEQFF,TGTGCCAGCAGCCCAAAGTCGACGACTAGCGGGTTCTCCTACAATGAGCAGTTCTTC
TRBJ2-2,TRBV19,-,TRBD2,CASNGISGGTGELFF,TGTGCCAGTAACGGTATTAGCGGGGGTACCGGGGAGCTGTTTTTT
TRBJ2-7,TRBV20-1,few,-,CSARGGYEQYF,TGCAGTGCTAGGGGAGGTTACGAGCAGTACTTC
TRBJ2-5,TRBV6-6,-,-,CASSYLARETQYF,TGTGCCAGCAGTTACCTAGCGAGGGAGACCCAGTACTTC
TRBJ2-6,TRBV5-1,-,-,CASSLQAGANVLTF,TGCGCCAGCAGCTTACAGGCTGGGGCCAACGTCCTGACTTTC
TRBJ2-4,TRBV5-1,-,-,CASSLVARNIQYF,TGCGCCAGCAGCTTGGTTGCCAGAAACATTCAGTACTTC
TRBJ2-1,TRBV7-3,-,TRBD1,CASSLTGIYNEQFF,TGTGCCAGCAGCTTGACAGGGATCTACAATGAGCAGTTCTTC
TRBJ2-3,TRBV29-1,-,TRBD2,CSVCRDYNRDTQYF,TGCAGCGTCTGCCGGGACTACAATCGAGATACGCAGTATTTT
TRBJ1-5,TRBV6-1,-,-,CAISRDTSNQPQHF,TGTGCCATCAGTCGGGACACGAGCAATCAGCCCCAGCATTTT
TRBJ1-5,TRBV5-1,-,-,CASSPYSNQPQHF,TGCGCCAGCAGCCCCTATAGCAATCAGCCCCAGCATTTT
TRBJ1-5,TRBV19,-,-,CASSIVGGERQPQHF,TGTGCCAGTAGTATAGTGGGAGGGGAAAGGCAGCCCCAGCATTTT
TRBJ1-2,TRBV5-4,-,TRBD1,CASSSRTGDGYTF,TGTGCCAGCAGCTCGAGGACAGGGGATGGCTACACCTTC
TRBJ2-5,TRBV25-1,-,-,CASTLYGETQYF,TGTGCCAGCACCCTTTATGGGGAGACCCAGTACTTC
TRBJ2-2,TRBV5-1,-,-,CASSTLGGSTGELFF,TGCGCCAGCAGCACCCTCGGTGGATCCACCGGGGAGCTGTTTTTT
TRBJ2-5,TRBV10-3,-,-,CAIRGTEGETQYF,TGTGCCATCAGGGGGACCGAGGGGGAGACCCAGTACTTC
TRBJ2-3,TRBV5-1,-,-,CASSLFTLAVSTDTQYF,TGCGCCAGCAGCTTGTTTACTCTGGCAGTAAGCACAGATACGCAGTATTTT
TRBJ2-3,TRBV9,-,-,CASTRDGDTQYF,TGTGCCAGCACTAGGGACGGAGATACGCAGTATTTT
TRBJ2-7,TRBV7-2,-,TRBD1,CASSQGDISYEQYF,TGTGCCAGCAGCCAGGGGGACATTTCCTACGAGCAGTACTTC
TRBJ2-2,TRBV7-6,-,-,CASSRTNTGELFF,TGTGCCAGCAGTCGAACCAATACCGGGGAGCTGTTTTTT
TRBJ1-6,TRBV6-5,-,-,CASSYWGEGVSPLHF,TGTGCCAGCAGTTACTGGGGGGAGGGGGTTTCACCCCTCCACTTT
TRBJ1-2,TRBV6-1,-,TRBD1,CASSGWTGEPAFGYTF,TGTGCCAGCAGTGGATGGACAGGGGAACCCGCTTTCGGCTACACCTTC
TRBJ2-1,TRBV29-1,few,TRBD2,CSVDSSGQREYTYNEQFF,TGCAGCGTTGACAGTAGCGGGCAGCGGGAGTATACCTACAATGAGCAGTTCTTC
TRBJ2-1,TRBV18,-,-,CASSPGREDNEQFF,TGTGCCAGCTCACCGGGCAGGGAGGACAATGAGCAGTTCTTC